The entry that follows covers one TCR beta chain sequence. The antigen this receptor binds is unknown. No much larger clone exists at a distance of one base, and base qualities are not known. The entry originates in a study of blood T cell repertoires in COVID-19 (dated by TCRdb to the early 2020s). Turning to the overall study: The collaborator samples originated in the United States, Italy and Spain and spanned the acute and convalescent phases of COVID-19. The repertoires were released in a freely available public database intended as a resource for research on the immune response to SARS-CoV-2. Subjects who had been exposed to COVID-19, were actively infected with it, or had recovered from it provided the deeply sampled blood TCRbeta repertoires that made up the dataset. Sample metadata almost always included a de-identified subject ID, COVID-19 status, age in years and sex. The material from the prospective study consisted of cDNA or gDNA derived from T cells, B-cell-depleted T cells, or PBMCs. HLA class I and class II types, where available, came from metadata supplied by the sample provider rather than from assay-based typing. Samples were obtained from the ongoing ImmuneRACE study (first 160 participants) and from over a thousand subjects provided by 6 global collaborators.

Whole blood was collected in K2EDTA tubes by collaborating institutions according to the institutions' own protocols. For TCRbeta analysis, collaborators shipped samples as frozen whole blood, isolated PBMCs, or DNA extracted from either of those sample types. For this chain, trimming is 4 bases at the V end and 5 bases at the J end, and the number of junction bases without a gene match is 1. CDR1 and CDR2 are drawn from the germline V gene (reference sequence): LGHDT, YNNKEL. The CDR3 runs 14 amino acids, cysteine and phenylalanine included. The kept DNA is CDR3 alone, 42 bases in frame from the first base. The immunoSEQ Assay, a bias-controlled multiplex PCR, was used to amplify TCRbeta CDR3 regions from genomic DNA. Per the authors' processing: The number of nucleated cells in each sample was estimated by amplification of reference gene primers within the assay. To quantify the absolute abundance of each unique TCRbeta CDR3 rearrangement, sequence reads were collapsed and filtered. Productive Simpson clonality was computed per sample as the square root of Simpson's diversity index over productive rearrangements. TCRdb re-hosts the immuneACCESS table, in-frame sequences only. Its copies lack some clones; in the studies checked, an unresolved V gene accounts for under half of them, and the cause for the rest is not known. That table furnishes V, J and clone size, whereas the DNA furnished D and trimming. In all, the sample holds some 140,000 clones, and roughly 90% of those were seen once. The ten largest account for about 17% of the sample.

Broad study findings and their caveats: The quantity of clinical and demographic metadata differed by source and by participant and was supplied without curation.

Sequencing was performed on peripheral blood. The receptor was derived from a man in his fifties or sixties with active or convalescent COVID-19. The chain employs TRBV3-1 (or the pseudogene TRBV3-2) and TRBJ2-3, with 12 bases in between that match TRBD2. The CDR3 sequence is CASSRGLAGDTQYF. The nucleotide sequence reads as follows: TGTGCCAGCAGCCGGGGACTAGCGGGAGATACGCAGTATTTT.